This T cell receptor (beta chain) was obtained from a study of OX40 agonist ivuxolimab in advanced cancers. For this clone: No antigen is known for it.

General study results and limits: CD8+ T cells showed, on average, more clonal expansion than CD4+ cells.

Sequenced by immunoSEQ multiplex PCR; TCRdb stores in-frame clones only, minus some. The sample carries some 39,000 clones, about 81% recorded once. The CDR3 is 13 residues long. V was trimmed by 1 base and J by 8 bases, leaving 11 bases between them. Germline CDR1 and CDR2: SEHNR and FQNEAQ (reference sequence). The clonotype originates from an adult with an advanced solid tumor such as melanoma, head and neck, liver or kidney cancer. The sequencing used CD4+ or CD8+ T cells sorted from blood, collected in a trial of the OX40 agonist ivuxolimab. The rearrangement joins TRBV7-9 to TRBJ1-2; a weak D match, TRBD1 (5 bases). The CDR3 DNA reads TGTGCCAGCAGCTTAGATGGGGCGCGCGGCTACACCTTC. The encoded protein is CASSLDGARGYTF.